A selection of T cell receptor beta chains follows, all from one sample in a study of blood T cell repertoires in COVID-19. Libraries were prepared by immunoSEQ multiplex PCR; TCRdb keeps only in-frame clonotypes and omits some of them. The sample lists approximately 460,000 clones, about 88% occurring once. The sample consisted of peripheral blood. The receptors were sampled from a man younger than 35 with COVID-19, enrolled during active disease. The conserved cysteine and the conserved F or W are not part of the CDR3 here. Each record gives: J gene, V gene, CDR3 protein.

j_gene: TRBJ1-2; v_gene: TRBV5-5; CDR3aa: ASSLDAGRGDYT
j_gene: TRBJ1-1; v_gene: TRBV6-5; CDR3aa: ASRTNTEAF
j_gene: TRBJ2-5; v_gene: TRBV7-7; CDR3aa: ASSFSSGRETQY
j_gene: TRBJ2-7; v_gene: TRBV7-9; CDR3aa: ASSLYAGQRDEQY
j_gene: TRBJ2-7; v_gene: TRBV6-1; CDR3aa: ASSEARGPPTRQY
j_gene: TRBJ2-2; v_gene: TRBV5-6; CDR3aa: ASSRSTLGELF
j_gene: TRBJ2-7; v_gene: TRBV12-3/TRBV12-4; CDR3aa: ASTAPGGGEQY
j_gene: TRBJ2-1; v_gene: TRBV9; CDR3aa: ASSVVYSYNEQF
j_gene: TRBJ2-2; v_gene: TRBV5-1; CDR3aa: ASSLDEGVNTGELF
j_gene: TRBJ1-1; v_gene: TRBV28; CDR3aa: ASSSLQGFAEAF
j_gene: TRBJ1-4; v_gene: TRBV5-1; CDR3aa: ASSLQGANEKLF
j_gene: TRBJ2-5; v_gene: TRBV2; CDR3aa: ASSNQGQETQY
j_gene: TRBJ1-2; v_gene: TRBV7-9; CDR3aa: ASSLLADYGYT
j_gene: TRBJ1-5; v_gene: TRBV25-1; CDR3aa: ASSAGQGRQPQH
j_gene: TRBJ2-7; v_gene: TRBV24-1; CDR3aa: ATSSGDRQY
j_gene: TRBJ1-1; v_gene: TRBV14; CDR3aa: ASSVTANTEAF
j_gene: TRBJ2-3; v_gene: TRBV5-1; CDR3aa: ASSLIGQGRTDTQY
j_gene: TRBJ1-2; v_gene: TRBV25-1; CDR3aa: ASSAPGPLIQLGYT
j_gene: TRBJ1-4; v_gene: TRBV6-1; CDR3aa: ASSDPSGATNEKLF
j_gene: TRBJ2-1; v_gene: TRBV6-1; CDR3aa: ASSEVPAGALEQF
j_gene: TRBJ1-1; v_gene: TRBV19; CDR3aa: ASRTGTGDGTEAF
j_gene: TRBJ1-4; v_gene: TRBV4-2; CDR3aa: ASSPRSEAEKLF
j_gene: TRBJ2-3; v_gene: TRBV29-1; CDR3aa: SVVLAGSTDTQY
j_gene: TRBJ2-2; v_gene: TRBV7-8; CDR3aa: ASSLSTTVTGELF
j_gene: TRBJ1-1; v_gene: TRBV3-1/TRBV3-2; CDR3aa: ASSQDGVLNTEAF
j_gene: TRBJ1-5; v_gene: TRBV3-1/TRBV3-2; CDR3aa: ASSQAGGSGPQH
j_gene: TRBJ2-5; v_gene: TRBV5-1; CDR3aa: ASSSGQGRVQETQY